Listed here are 22 T cell receptor beta chains from one sample, sequenced in a study of blood T cell repertoires in COVID-19. TCRdb's copy holds only in-frame clones and misses some; the assay was immunoSEQ multiplex PCR. The data show 300,000 or so clones, approximately 90% seen once. Material for sequencing was PBMCs or T cells enriched from blood (not recorded which). These receptors originate from a woman aged 25 to 39 who had recovered from COVID-19.

This clone was seen only once. The rearrangement links TRBV9 to TRBJ2-5; the D gene is possibly TRBD2 (5 bases). The CDR3 is 19 amino acids. Germline V gene data show CDR1 as SGDLS and CDR2 as YYNGEE. The V end lost 0 bases, the J end lost 3 bases, and 24 bases lay between the germline ends. The CDR3: CASSVAGVRASSDEETQYF. In DNA form, the CDR3 reads TGTGCCAGCAGCGTAGCGGGTGTTCGGGCTAGCTCGGATGAAGAGACCCAGTACTTC.

The CDR3: CASSPGQGSSNGYTF. CDR3 nucleotide sequence: TGTGCCAGCAGCCCCGGACAGGGATCATCAAATGGCTACACCTTC. The chain employs TRBV7-2 and TRBJ1-2, with 8 positions matching TRBD1. J lost 6 bases, V lost 5 bases, and 11 bases had no gene match. Germline V gene lookup returns CDR1 SGHTA and CDR2 FQGNSA. The CDR3 is 15 residues long.

Turning to this clone: A read error may explain this, as a much larger clone is one base away. Additional DNA sequences in this sample encode the identical CDR3. The J gene is TRBJ2-3, the V gene TRBV5-4; D is undetermined. In germline, CDR1 is SGHNT, CDR2 YYREEE (reference sequence). V was shortened by 4 bases and J by 0 bases, with 3 bases between the two germline ends. There are 12 residues in the CDR3. CDR3 in amino acids: CASSPSTDTQYF. Here the CDR3 DNA reads TGTGCCAGCAGCCCTAGCACAGATACGCAGTATTTT.

This rearrangement joins TRBV28 to TRBJ1-5; TRBD1 matches 10 bases. The junction had 10 bases not matched to a gene; V was cut back by 7 bases and J by 7 bases. The CDR3 contains 15 residues. Germline V gives CDR1 MDHEN, CDR2 SYDVKM. CDR3 nucleotides: TGTGCCAGCAAGACGACGGGACAGGGGAGGCAGCCCCAGCATTTT. Its protein is CASKTTGQGRQPQHF.

The chain uses TRBV12-3 or TRBV12-4 and TRBJ1-2; tentatively, D is TRBD1 (5 bases). The CDR3 has 13 residues. The V end was cut by 3 bases, the J end by 4 bases, with 9 bases between. The CDR3 protein is CASSFGQTYGYTF. The CDR3 DNA is TGTGCCAGCAGTTTCGGACAAACCTATGGCTACACCTTC.

This chain uses TRBV18 with TRBJ1-2; the match to TRBD1 covers 9 bases. V was pared by 3 bases and J by 3 bases, with 5 bases of the junction left unmatched. The germline V gene has CDR1 KGHSH and CDR2 LQKENI. The CDR3 runs 15 residues. CDR3 nucleotide sequence: TGTGCCAGCTCACCCGGGACAGGGAAGGACTATGGCTACACCTTC. Protein product: CASSPGTGKDYGYTF.

J is TRBJ2-5 and V is TRBV6-2 or TRBV6-3; 10 positions agree with TRBD2. The germline V gene has CDR1 MNHEY and CDR2 SVGEGT. Trimming removed 5 bases from V and 0 bases from J; junction bases left unmatched: 3. The CDR3 is 15 residues long. The CDR3 reads CASSPGTSDQETQYF. The CDR3 nucleotides are TGTGCCAGCAGTCCCGGGACTAGCGACCAAGAGACCCAGTACTTC.

The V call is TRBV30, the J call TRBJ2-1; 9 bases line up with TRBD2. The CDR3 is 13 amino acids. Germline lookup yields CDR1 GTSNPN and CDR2 SVGIG (reference sequence). The V and J ends lost 2 bases and 10 bases, in that order; junction bases with no gene match: 6. CDR3 residues: CAWSSSGSREQFF. CDR3 DNA sequence: TGTGCCTGGAGTAGTAGCGGGAGCAGGGAGCAGTTCTTC.

The rearrangement links TRBV6-2 or TRBV6-3 to TRBJ1-1, with D tentatively TRBD1 (6 bases). Between the trimmed V and J ends, which lost 2 bases and 0 bases, there was a span of 7 bases. Germline V lookup: CDR1 MNHEY, CDR2 SVGEGT. The CDR3 has 14 amino acids. CDR3 region: CASSYTGLNTEAFF. The CDR3 DNA sequence: TGTGCCAGCAGTTACACAGGGCTGAACACTGAAGCTTTCTTT.

This clone was seen a single time. For the CDR3, the DNA is TGTGCCAGCAGCCTTTCGAGGGGGGAGCAGTACTTC. Residues: CASSLSRGEQYF. The rearrangement joins TRBV7-2 to TRBJ2-7; D perhaps matches TRBD1 (6 bases). Trimming stripped 5 bases from V and 7 bases from J, with 12 bases between. The CDR3 is 12 amino acids. The germline V gene encodes CDR1 SGHTA and CDR2 FQGNSA.

The gene calls are TRBV18 and TRBJ2-5; 8 nucleotides line up with TRBD1. The CDR3 loop spans 15 amino acids. Trimming took 2 bases from V and 4 from J; bases not matched to a gene: 6. The germline V gene has CDR1 KGHSH and CDR2 LQKENI. The CDR3 nucleotides are TGTGCCAGCTCACCAGGACAGGGCGCAGGAGAGACCCAGTACTTC. Its protein is CASSPGQGAGETQYF.

The rearrangement uses TRBV4-1 and TRBJ2-3; no clear D. This CDR3 is 15 amino acids long. Deletions cut 3 bases from V and 2 bases from J, with 12 bases between. The germline CDR1 and CDR2 sequences are MGHRA and YSYEKL. The DNA for the CDR3 is TGCGCCAGCAGCCATGATAGCTTTTCCACAGATACGCAGTATTTT. It encodes CASSHDSFSTDTQYF.

The chain couples TRBV7-2 to TRBJ2-1; 8 nucleotides match TRBD2. The CDR3 is made up of 14 amino acids. With 8 bases clipped from V and 2 bases from J, the junction kept 5 bases outside the gene matches. Per germline, CDR1 SGHTA and CDR2 FQGNSA. CDR3 residues: CASRPTSAYNEQFF. The DNA for the CDR3 is TGTGCCAGCCGCCCGACTAGCGCCTACAATGAGCAGTTCTTC.

The chain couples TRBV20-1 to TRBJ1-5; no clear D. The CDR3 length is 13 residues. Trimming stripped 3 bases from V and 6 bases from J, with 12 bases between. The germline gives CDR1 DFQATT, CDR2 SNEGSKA (reference sequence). The CDR3 DNA follows: TGCAGTGCTAGTCAGGAACCCAGTCAGCCCCAGCATTTT. Its protein product is CSASQEPSQPQHF.

The V call is TRBV2, the J call TRBJ2-7; no firm D call. The CDR3 contains 15 residues. The V gene lost 2 bases and the J gene lost 2 bases, with 13 bases spanning the gap. CDR1 is SNHLY, CDR2 FYNNEI, per germline. The CDR3 region is CASSEFTLWAYEQYF. CDR3 DNA sequence: TGTGCCAGCAGTGAATTTACACTATGGGCCTACGAGCAGTACTTC.

This clone has a single count. V usage is TRBV23-1 and J usage is TRBJ2-2; TRBD2 might be the D (6 bases). TRBV23-1 is recorded as an ORF, its role being uncertain. Trimming removed 4 bases at V and 1 base at J, with 16 bases between. This CDR3 has 17 amino acids. Here the CDR3 DNA reads TGCGCCAGCAGTCGGGGCGGGGCCACTGGGAACACCGGGGAGCTGTTTTTT. Translation gives CASSRGGATGNTGELFF.

The J gene is TRBJ2-1, the V gene TRBV6-5; perhaps TRBD1 as D (5 bases). V was trimmed by 6 bases and J by 4 bases, leaving 13 bases between them. The length of the CDR3 is 14 residues. Germline V lookup: CDR1 MNHEY, CDR2 SVGAGI. This CDR3 reads CASRGLGRYNEQFF. Written as DNA, the CDR3 is TGTGCCAGCAGGGGGCTTGGGCGGTACAATGAGCAGTTCTTC.

The chain uses TRBV7-2 and TRBJ1-5; D is undetermined. Looked up from germline, CDR1 is SGHTA and CDR2 is FQGNSA. CDR3 length equals 14 residues. Trimming removed 4 bases at V and 2 bases at J, with 9 bases between. CDR3 loop: CASSSMGGNQPQHF. CDR3 DNA: TGTGCCAGCAGCTCCATGGGCGGCAATCAGCCCCAGCATTTT.

J is TRBJ2-3 and V is TRBV30; no firm D call. The CDR3 consists of 12 residues. Germline-derived CDR1 and CDR2 are GTSNPN and SVGIG (reference sequence). Trimming cost V 3 bases and J 2 bases, with 6 bases left between them. CDR3 in DNA: TGTGCCTGGAGCTCCCTCACAGATACGCAGTATTTT. It specifies CAWSSLTDTQYF.

The chain is built from TRBV11-3 and TRBJ1-4, with D possibly matching TRBD1 (5 bases). The CDR3 is 14 amino acids. Per germline, CDR1 SGHNT and CDR2 YENEEA. The V end was cut by 2 bases, the J end by 8 bases, with 12 bases between. CDR3 sequence (DNA): TGTGCCAGCAGCTTACCCCGCGGGGGGGAAAAACTGTTTTTT. This encodes CASSLPRGGEKLFF.

The chain carries TRBV11-2 and TRBJ1-5, with 8 bases that match TRBD1. This CDR3 has 14 residues. Germline CDR1 and CDR2: SGHAT and FQNNGV. Trimming took 5 bases from V and 5 from J; bases not matched to a gene: 5. The CDR3 sequence is CASSRTGSDQPQHF. The CDR3 coding sequence is TGTGCCAGCAGCCGGACAGGGAGTGATCAGCCCCAGCATTTT.

The count of this clone is one. This chain joins TRBV6-2 or TRBV6-3 and TRBJ2-3; D possibly corresponds to TRBD1 (6 bases). The CDR3 is 18 amino acids. Per germline, CDR1 MNHEY and CDR2 SVGEGT. Trimming took 0 bases from V and 5 from J, leaving 21 bases between them. As DNA, the CDR3 is TGTGCCAGCAGTTACTCACCTTTAAGACAGGTTCGGGAAGATACGCAGTATTTT. The encoded protein is CASSYSPLRQVREDTQYF.